This T cell receptor beta chain was found in a study of cytomegalovirus exposure and HLA in healthy donors. The wider study: Falling in the Caucasian-associated ancestry cluster were 81% of 398 genotyped donors. Broader study findings: Analysis performed later showed TCR beta chains linked to HLA being more clonally expanded than equally common others. HLA alleles were associated with roughly 15,000 TCR beta sequences in a later analysis at 0.05 false discovery rate. Rare TCR sequences predominated, though certain public TCRs were found in many donors.

V lost 0 bases and J lost 9, with 15 bases in between. The CDR3 is 15 amino acids. Germline values: CDR1 LNHDA, CDR2 SQIVND (reference sequence). This clone was recorded once. Its antigen is as yet unknown. With 60 Vbeta and 13 Jbeta primers, the PCR was carried out. The table came from immunoSEQ multiplex PCR; TCRdb's copy has only in-frame clones and leaves some out. The sample shows about 130,000 clones, around four fifths of them seen only once. This clonotype was obtained from a man younger than 40 in good health and CMV-seronegative. This chain joins TRBV19 and TRBJ1-5, with a weak D call TRBD1 (5 bases). The specimen was PBMCs. CDR3 in DNA: TGTGCCAGTAGTATAGACCCTTCGACAGTTCGGCCCCAGCATTTT. Its translation: CASSIDPSTVRPQHF.